The entry that follows covers one T cell receptor beta chain sequence. Its specific antigen is unknown. It has no much larger one-base neighbor in the sample; base qualities were not kept. This sample is drawn from a study of siplizumab effects on memory and regulatory T cells (dated by TCRdb to the late 2010s). With regard to the full study: The effect of the anti-CD2 antibody siplizumab on alloreactive T-cell subsets was examined in allogeneic mixed lymphocyte reactions constructed from human PBMCs.

Overall study outcomes, separate from this receptor: The suppressive function of proliferating Tregs from siplizumab cultures was not functionally confirmed. Because sequences below about 10^-5 frequency were poorly captured, only a minor fraction of alloreactive clones could be mapped to unstimulated subsets. Unstimulated naive T cells appeared more diverse than memory T cells, and naive cells seemed to contribute substantially to the alloresponse. Among mappable alloreactive CD4+ clones, the Treg-derived fraction averaged around 70% with siplizumab versus 25% to 30% in control reactions. Roughly 80-95% of proliferating CD4+ or CD8+ clones could not be assigned a naive or memory phenotype. The cumulative frequency of alloreactive sequences traceable to unstimulated CD4+ memory T cells was significantly reduced by siplizumab.

CDR1 and CDR2, looked up from the germline V gene, are MNHNS and SASEGT. V lost 9 bases and J lost 2 bases; the stretch between them is 14 bases long. Its CDR3 holds 13 amino acids, cysteine through phenylalanine. This entry keeps only the CDR3 DNA: 39 bases, framed from base 1. The receptor library was made with the immunoSEQ multiplex PCR assay. Around 100,000 TCR templates per sample were assayed by the deep sequencing platform. Genomic DNA extracted from sorted T cells was the material used for TCRbeta CDR3 sequencing. The study's processing was this. The R programming language was used for the clonal analysis of the TCRbeta CDR3 data. Unstimulated samples were compared with post-reaction CFSE-low samples to define alloreactive CD4+ and CD8+ clones. By matching sequences to the repertoires of sorted unstimulated Treg and non-Treg cells, each alloreactive CD4+ clone was assigned a regulatory or non-regulatory origin. In TCRdb, the immuneACCESS table is reduced to in-frame sequences with V and J assigned. These tables do not hold every clone; where another copy was compared, an unresolved V gene accounts for under half, and the others remain unexplained. For V, J and clone size, that table is used; D and trimming come from the DNA. The sample data list 90,000 to 95,000 clones, and roughly 93% of these were observed just once. Of the sample, under 8.5% falls within the top ten clones.

Sorted unstimulated T cells and proliferating T cells recovered from mixed lymphocyte reactions underwent TCRbeta CDR3 sequencing. Fresh whole blood from nine to eleven HLA-typed healthy donors was used to isolate PBMCs. Recombination joined TRBV6-1 with TRBJ2-7; the D element might be TRBD1 or TRBD2, as each aligns at 5 bases. The TCR was taken from a human donor in good health. Specimen: CD8+ T cells sorted from blood. DNA sequence: TGTGCCAGTACCCCCCGGGGACCCTACGAGCAGTACTTC. This encodes CASTPRGPYEQYF.